These 21 T cell receptor beta chains share one sample of origin, sequenced in a study of cytomegalovirus exposure and HLA in healthy donors. PCR employed 60 Vbeta and 13 Jbeta primers. Assay used: immunoSEQ multiplex PCR; TCRdb lists only in-frame clones, some missing. The data contain over 100,000 clones, 80% of them singletons. The sequencing input was PBMCs. The origin of the receptors is a man aged 25-45 years in good health and CMV-seronegative.

The rearrangement links TRBV28 to TRBJ1-2; D may be TRBD1 (5 bases). Germline loops: CDR1 MDHEN, CDR2 SYDVKM. V lost 6 bases to trimming and J lost 1 base, with 9 bases between them. There are 13 residues in the CDR3. The CDR3 region has the DNA TGTGCCAGCAGATTTCAGGGTAACTATGGCTACACCTTC. Translating it yields CASRFQGNYGYTF.

This clone was observed a few times. The V gene is TRBV5-1, the J gene TRBJ2-5, with 9 bases aligning to TRBD1. Trimming cost V 3 bases and J 9 bases; bases outside gene matches: 9. The CDR3 loop spans 14 amino acids. The V gene's germline CDR1 is SGHRS and CDR2 YFSETQ. CDR3 nucleotide sequence: TGCGCCAGCAGCTCGGGGACAGGGATGTGGGCCCAGTACTTC. It yields the protein CASSSGTGMWAQYF.

The chain recombines TRBV6-4 with TRBJ2-5, with TRBD2 as a possible D gene (5 bases). The germline gives CDR1 MRHNA, CDR2 SNTAGT. This CDR3 contains 14 residues. V shed 3 bases and J shed 2 bases, with 10 bases lying between them. The CDR3 bases are TGTGCCAGCAGTGAGGGCGGGCCGCAAGAGACCCAGTACTTC. Translated: CASSEGGPQETQYF.

This rearrangement joins TRBV2 to TRBJ1-6, with 8 positions matching TRBD1. J gave up 11 bases and V 9 bases, and 6 bases lay outside the gene matches. The CDR3 spans 12 residues. Per the germline V gene, CDR1 is SNHLY and CDR2 is FYNNEI. The CDR3 nucleotides are TGTGCCAGTGGACAGGGTCAAACACCCCTCCACTTT. It codes for CASGQGQTPLHF.

The table lists this clone with a few counts. The V gene is TRBV6-1, the J gene TRBJ2-2; maybe TRBD1 (6 bases). V lost 7 bases and J lost 1, with 13 bases in between. Germline CDR1 and CDR2: MNHNS and SASEGT. CDR3 length: 15 amino acids. CDR3 nucleotide sequence: TGTGCCAGCAAACGTGAGACAGGGAACACCGGGGAGCTGTTTTTT. Encoded protein: CASKRETGNTGELFF.

The V call is TRBV4-1, the J call TRBJ1-2, with D perhaps matching TRBD1 (5 bases). Germline CDR1 reads MGHRA; CDR2 reads YSYEKL. V gave up 0 bases and J gave up 2 bases, with 13 bases separating them. This CDR3 spans 16 amino acids. The DNA of the CDR3 is TGCGCCAGCAGCCAAGATTTGGGGGGACTCAACTATGGCTACACCTTC. Amino acids: CASSQDLGGLNYGYTF.

The chain recombines TRBV6-5 with TRBJ1-1; D gene uncertain. CDR3 size: 13 residues. Trimming removed 2 bases at V and 8 bases at J, with 12 bases between. Germline lookup yields CDR1 MNHEY and CDR2 SVGAGI. CDR3 amino acids: CASSYAGRREAFF. Written as DNA, the CDR3 is TGTGCCAGCAGTTACGCAGGCCGGAGGGAAGCTTTCTTT.

This chain joins TRBV5-1 and TRBJ1-1, with a tentative D call TRBD1 (6 bases). The CDR3 is made up of 17 amino acids. The ends were cut back, 2 bases at V and 4 bases at J, with 21 bases in the middle. From germline, CDR1 is SGHRS and CDR2 YFSETQ. The CDR3 region has the DNA TGCGCCAGCAGCTTTTTCTCCGGGGGGCAAGATTTCACTGAAGCTTTCTTT. Protein sequence: CASSFFSGGQDFTEAFF.

This clone was observed once. J is TRBJ1-1 and V is TRBV7-2; 7 positions agree with TRBD1. The CDR3 length is 15 residues. CDR1 is SGHTA and CDR2 is FQGNSA in the germline V gene. Germline trimming cut 1 base from V and 7 bases from J; bases unmatched to any gene: 9. The CDR3 DNA follows: TGTGCCAGCAGCTTAGACCTCGGGACAGCGCGTGAAGCTTTCTTT. This encodes CASSLDLGTAREAFF.

The rearrangement links TRBV5-1 to TRBJ2-7, with TRBD2 as a possible D gene (6 bases). V gave up 0 bases and J gave up 4 bases, with 8 bases separating them. The CDR3 loop spans 13 amino acids. The germline CDR1 and CDR2 sequences are SGHRS and YFSETQ. The CDR3 sequence: CASSLAGEYEQYF. The CDR3 DNA reads TGCGCCAGCAGCTTGGCGGGGGAATACGAGCAGTACTTC.

The chain uses TRBV10-3 and TRBJ2-2; D unclear. Trimming took 6 bases from V and 4 from J, leaving 15 bases between them. Per germline, CDR1 ENHRY and CDR2 SYGVKD. This CDR3 is built from 15 residues. CDR3 nucleotides: TGTGCCATCAGGCCTAGTGCGGAGAGCACCGGGGAGCTGTTTTTT. Its translation: CAIRPSAESTGELFF.

This chain connects TRBV6-1 to TRBJ1-2; 9 bases map to TRBD1. CDR1 MNHNS and CDR2 SASEGT come from the germline V gene. The CDR3 covers 13 residues. V shed 5 bases, J shed 8 bases, and the junction held 6 bases outside the gene matches. CDR3 in amino acids: CASSTEDRGGYTF. In DNA form, the CDR3 reads TGTGCCAGCAGTACAGAGGACAGGGGCGGCTACACCTTC.

This chain connects TRBV7-9 to TRBJ1-2; 12 bases line up with TRBD1. The CDR3 is 16 amino acids. Losses at the gene ends were 10 bases for V and 4 bases for J; bases not matched to a gene: 13. Per the germline V gene, CDR1 is SEHNR and CDR2 is FQNEAQ (reference sequence). In DNA, the CDR3 is TGTGCCACCACGAACCGGGACAGGGGGCCGAGCTATGGCTACACCTTC. Its translation is CATTNRDRGPSYGYTF.

This clone was detected only once. The V gene is TRBV19, the J gene TRBJ2-5; TRBD1 aligns across 10 bases. CDR3 size: 15 residues. J lost 2 bases, V lost 9 bases, and 9 bases had no gene match. Germline V gene data show CDR1 as LNHDA and CDR2 as SQIVND (reference sequence). CDR3 loop: CASLDRGPIQETQYF. In DNA form, the CDR3 reads TGTGCCAGCCTCGACAGGGGGCCTATTCAAGAGACCCAGTACTTC.

The chain couples TRBV19 to TRBJ1-4; D gene unclear. Germline V gives CDR1 LNHDA, CDR2 SQIVND (reference sequence). This CDR3 is 13 amino acids long. V lost 3 bases and J 7 bases, leaving 9 bases between the germline ends. The CDR3: CASSIADGEKLFF. CDR3 bases: TGTGCCAGTAGTATCGCGGATGGTGAAAAACTGTTTTTT.

This clone appeared a few times. The genes are TRBV4-2 and TRBJ1-3; 8 nucleotides agree with TRBD1. The length of the CDR3 is 18 residues. CDR1 and CDR2 from the germline V gene are LGHNA and YNFKEQ. Unmatched junction bases numbered 11, after V lost 1 base and J lost 3 bases. CDR3 protein: CASSQVGQGASSGNTIYF. DNA for the CDR3: TGTGCCAGCAGCCAAGTTGGACAGGGAGCTTCGAGTGGAAACACCATATATTTT.

The genes are TRBV10-3 and TRBJ1-4; unclear D gene. The germline CDR1 and CDR2 sequences are ENHRY and SYGVKD. Deletions cut 5 bases from V and 4 bases from J, with 17 bases between. CDR3 length: 16 amino acids. The DNA of the CDR3 is TGTGCCATCAGTCGGGATAGTGGCGGCTATAATGAAAAACTGTTTTTT. Protein product: CAISRDSGGYNEKLFF.

The rearrangement uses TRBV5-1 and TRBJ1-5, with 9 bases lining up with TRBD1. CDR1 and CDR2 (germline): SGHRS, YFSETQ. Trimming took 0 bases from V and 4 from J; bases not matched to a gene: 14. The CDR3 is 19 amino acids. The CDR3 coding sequence is TGCGCCAGCAGCTTGGATCTAAGGTCCGGGACAGGGCATAATCAGCCCCAGCATTTT. Its translation: CASSLDLRSGTGHNQPQHF.

The chain is built from TRBV29-1 and TRBJ2-5; TRBD1 matches at 7 bases. There are 13 residues in the CDR3. The junction had 7 bases not matched to a gene; V was cut back by 4 bases and J by 5 bases. CDR1 and CDR2 (germline): SQVTM, ANQGSEA. The CDR3 protein is CSVVEGAVETQYF. The CDR3 nucleotides are TGCAGCGTTGTCGAGGGGGCCGTTGAGACCCAGTACTTC.

The rearrangement uses TRBV10-2 and TRBJ1-1; 9 bases match TRBD1. J was trimmed by 8 bases and V by 9 bases; bases with no gene match: 4. Germline CDR1 WSHSY, CDR2 SAAADI. This CDR3 has 11 amino acids. CDR3 sequence reads: CASRGQGEAFF. CDR3 nucleotide sequence: TGCGCCAGTCGGGGACAGGGCGAAGCTTTCTTT.

This chain connects TRBV9 to TRBJ2-1; a possible D gene is TRBD2 (5 bases). This CDR3 region has 15 residues. CDR1 and CDR2 from the germline V gene are SGDLS and YYNGEE. The V and J ends lost 0 bases and 1 base respectively, with 8 bases between them. The CDR3 spells CASSVGTDSYNEQFF. The CDR3 nucleotides read TGTGCCAGCAGCGTAGGGACTGATTCCTACAATGAGCAGTTCTTC.